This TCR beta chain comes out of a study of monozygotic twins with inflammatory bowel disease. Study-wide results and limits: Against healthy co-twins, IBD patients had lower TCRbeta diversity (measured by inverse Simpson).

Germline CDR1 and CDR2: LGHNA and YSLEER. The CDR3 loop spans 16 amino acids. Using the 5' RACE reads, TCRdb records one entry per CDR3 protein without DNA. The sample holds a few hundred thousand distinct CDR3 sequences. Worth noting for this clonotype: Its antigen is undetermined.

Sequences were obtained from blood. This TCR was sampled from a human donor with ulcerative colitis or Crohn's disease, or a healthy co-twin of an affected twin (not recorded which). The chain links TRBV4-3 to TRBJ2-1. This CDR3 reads CASSPRTGGAYNEQFF.